This T cell receptor beta chain appears in the sequencing data of a study of T cells expressing NK-cell markers. Study results and limitations: HCMV specificity of expanded NKG2C+ T cell clones remained unclear. Top CD8+ clonotypes included the dominant CD3+CD56+NKG2C+ clonotypes in 5 to 7 donors.

The length of the CDR3 is 12 residues. CDR1 is MNHEY, CDR2 SMNVEV, per germline (reference sequence). After re-calling the 5' RACE reads, TCRdb lists one entry per CDR3 protein, DNA absent. Its listing shows 450,000 to 600,000 distinct CDR3 sequences. Points on this clonotype: Its specificity is not known.

The source of this sequence is a man between 18 and 35 years old in good health. The chain links TRBV27 to TRBJ2-7; lacking DNA, the TRBD1 call made by TCRdb goes unchecked. Sequenced input: blood T cells: a sorted CD56 or NKG2C T cell subset, CD4+ or CD8+ T cells, or bulk PBMC T cells (not recorded which). The CDR3 spells CASGTGIYEQYF.